Listed below are T cell receptor beta chains from one sample, sequenced in a study of response to subunit inactivated influenza vaccine. Via MiXCR, TCRdb re-called the RT-PCR reads, giving one row per CDR3 protein. The data contain some 570,000 distinct CDR3 sequences, approximately 10% of them singletons. The sample was also reused in another study, on T cells expressing NK-cell markers.

Sequences were derived from PBMCs from blood, sampled on the day of vaccination. These receptors came from a man in his forties or fifties who received an inactivated influenza vaccine. CDR3s include the opening cysteine and the closing phenylalanine or tryptophan. Each record gives: J gene, D gene, V gene, clone size, CDR3 protein, CDR3 DNA. D genes are given only for firm matches. Size tells how often a clone was seen (once, few, many) or the class of an expanded clone, and some rows leave it out.

TRBJ2-2 | - | TRBV4-3 | - | CAAGTGELFF | TGCGCCGCGGGGACCGGGGAGCTGTTTTTT
TRBJ2-1 | - | TRBV7-2 | many | CASSLTRYNEQFF | TGTGCCAGCAGCTTAACCCGCTACAATGAGCAGTTCTTC
TRBJ2-7 | - | TRBV6-1 | - | CASRQPGSPYEQYF | TGTGCCAGCAGGCAACCGGGTTCTCCCTACGAGCAGTACTTC
TRBJ1-1 | - | TRBV29-1 | many | CSAGQGYTEAFF | TGCAGCGCCGGTCAGGGATACACTGAAGCTTTCTTT
TRBJ2-1 | - | TRBV7-2 | - | CASSLGVQGWNEQFF | TGTGCCAGCAGCTTAGGAGTCCAGGGATGGAATGAGCAGTTCTTC
TRBJ2-3 | TRBD2 | TRBV7-2 | few | CASSRLPGGTDTQYF | TGTGCCAGCAGCCGCCTCCCGGGGGGTACCGATACGCAGTATTTT
TRBJ2-7 | - | TRBV20-1 | few | CSASPSPEREQYF | TGCAGTGCTAGTCCTAGCCCGGAACGAGAGCAGTACTTC
TRBJ2-5 | TRBD2 | TRBV11-1 | - | CASSSITSGYTQWETQYF | TGTGCCAGCAGCTCAATTACTAGCGGCTACACACAGTGGGAGACCCAGTACTTC
TRBJ2-3 | - | TRBV28 | few | CASSFSAPDTQYF | TGTGCCAGCAGTTTTAGCGCACCAGATACGCAGTATTTT
TRBJ2-3 | - | TRBV5-1 | few | CASSPRSGDTDTQYF | TGCGCCAGCTCTCCCAGGTCGGGGGACACAGATACGCAGTATTTT
TRBJ2-1 | TRBD2 | TRBV12-3/TRBV12-4 | many | CASSRRLAGVNEQFF | TGTGCCAGCAGCAGGAGACTAGCGGGAGTTAATGAGCAGTTCTTC
TRBJ2-7 | - | TRBV7-9 | - | CASSSTPLSYEQYF | TGTGCCAGCAGCTCGACCCCCCTTTCCTACGAGCAGTACTTC
TRBJ1-5 | - | TRBV7-9 | - | CASSSFRDHHQPQHF | TGTGCCAGCTCGAGCTTCCGGGATCACCATCAGCCCCAGCATTTT
TRBJ2-5 | - | TRBV4-3 | few | CASSQGALVRGVQETQYF | TGCGCCAGCAGCCAAGGGGCCCTCGTGAGGGGGGTCCAAGAGACCCAGTACTTC
TRBJ2-5 | - | TRBV5-6 | many | CASSFGGQETQYF | TGTGCCAGCAGCTTTGGGGGCCAAGAGACCCAGTACTTC
TRBJ2-1 | TRBD2 | TRBV5-1 | - | CASRSGGTSSDEQFF | TGCGCCAGCAGAAGCGGGGGGACTTCATCGGATGAGCAGTTCTTC
TRBJ2-1 | - | TRBV5-6 | - | CASSSPAGLSYNEQFF | TGTGCCAGCAGCTCCCCGGCGGGACTCTCCTACAATGAGCAGTTCTTC
TRBJ1-4 | - | TRBV20-1 | few | CSAVVGGGNEKLFF | TGCAGTGCCGTTGTCGGGGGTGGGAATGAAAAACTGTTTTTT
TRBJ1-4 | TRBD1 | TRBV6-1 | few | CASSLGQGTNEKLFF | TGTGCCAGCAGCCTAGGACAGGGCACTAATGAAAAACTGTTTTTT
TRBJ2-7 | TRBD1 | TRBV29-1 | few | CSVSTGDEQYF | TGCAGCGTTTCGACAGGGGACGAGCAGTACTTC
TRBJ2-5 | TRBD1 | TRBV11-2 | - | CASTETGVKETQYF | TGTGCCAGCACCGAGACAGGGGTTAAAGAGACCCAGTACTTC
TRBJ2-7 | - | TRBV5-5 | - | CASSLGARVSSYEQYF | TGTGCCAGCAGCTTGGGGGCGAGGGTTAGCTCCTACGAGCAGTACTTC
TRBJ2-2 | TRBD2 | TRBV11-1 | few | CASSLAASGRLYTGELFF | TGTGCCAGCAGCTTAGCGGCTAGCGGGAGGCTGTACACCGGGGAGCTGTTTTTT
TRBJ1-1 | - | TRBV10-1 | - | CASSESGTEAFF | TGCGCCAGCAGTGAGTCGGGGACTGAAGCTTTCTTT
TRBJ2-5 | - | TRBV15 | few | CATSRDQGQETQYF | TGTGCCACCAGCAGAGATCAAGGCCAAGAGACCCAGTACTTC
TRBJ2-2 | - | TRBV12-3/TRBV12-4 | many | CASTLTSTGELFF | TGTGCCAGCACCCTAACTAGCACCGGGGAGCTGTTTTTT
TRBJ2-5 | TRBD2 | TRBV5-1 | - | CASSRLAGAPRETQYF | TGCGCCAGCAGCAGACTAGCGGGGGCTCCCCGGGAGACCCAGTACTTC
TRBJ2-5 | TRBD1 | TRBV7-2 | - | CASSSRDRAQETQYF | TGTGCCAGCAGCTCAAGGGACAGGGCCCAAGAGACCCAGTACTTC
TRBJ1-5 | - | TRBV5-6 | few | CASSLRSLGNQPQHF | TGTGCCAGCAGCTTACGAAGTCTCGGCAATCAGCCCCAGCATTTT
TRBJ2-1 | - | TRBV11-2 | - | CAGSSPYRDHYNEQFF | TGTGCCGGCAGCTCACCCTACAGGGACCACTACAATGAGCAGTTCTTC
TRBJ2-6 | - | TRBV20-1 | few | CSARNVLTF | TGCAGTGCCCGAAACGTCCTGACTTTC
TRBJ1-1 | - | TRBV12-3/TRBV12-4 | - | CASSSTVKTEAFF | TGTGCCAGCAGCTCGACAGTGAAAACTGAAGCTTTCTTT
TRBJ2-2 | - | TRBV12-3/TRBV12-4 | - | CASSSEETLSGELFF | TGTGCCAGCAGTTCCGAGGAGACCCTCTCCGGGGAGCTGTTTTTT
TRBJ1-1 | - | TRBV6-5 | many | CASSYGRMNTEAFF | TGTGCCAGCAGTTACGGACGGATGAACACTGAAGCTTTCTTT
TRBJ2-5 | - | TRBV5-1 | few | CASSSGPMKETQYF | TGCGCCAGCAGCTCGGGACCGATGAAGGAGACCCAGTACTTC
TRBJ1-1 | - | TRBV30 | many | CACTTGFYTEAFF | TGTGCCTGTACGACAGGTTTTTACACTGAAGCTTTCTTT
TRBJ2-3 | - | TRBV29-1 | - | CSVEAGGDTQYF | TGCAGCGTTGAAGCTGGGGGCGATACGCAGTATTTT
TRBJ2-7 | TRBD2 | TRBV20-1 | few | CSARAGGPYEQYF | TGCAGTGCTAGAGCGGGAGGGCCCTACGAGCAGTACTTC
TRBJ2-1 | TRBD1 | TRBV10-3 | few | CAISGGQGRFNEQFF | TGTGCCATCAGTGGCGGACAGGGAAGGTTCAATGAGCAGTTCTTC
TRBJ2-4 | - | TRBV28 | - | CASRSLGSGEVDKNIQYF | TGTGCCAGCAGATCCCTAGGGTCGGGGGAGGTGGACAAAAACATTCAGTACTTC
TRBJ2-1 | - | TRBV4-2 | many | CASSQEARTTDNEQFF | TGTGCCAGCAGCCAAGAGGCGCGCACTACCGACAATGAGCAGTTCTTC
TRBJ2-1 | - | TRBV18 | - | CASSPPGVPLYNEQFF | TGTGCCAGCTCACCACCGGGGGTCCCTTTATACAATGAGCAGTTCTTC
TRBJ2-3 | - | TRBV7-2 | - | CASSLGARRTDTQYF | TGTGCCAGCAGCTTAGGGGCCAGGAGGACAGATACGCAGTATTTT
TRBJ2-1 | TRBD2 | TRBV6-1 | - | CASRGKRERNEQFF | TGTGCCAGCAGGGGCAAGCGGGAGCGCAATGAGCAGTTCTTC
TRBJ2-1 | - | TRBV7-9 | few | CASNPTTSYEQFF | TGTGCCAGCAACCCCACAACTAGCTATGAGCAGTTCTTC
TRBJ2-4 | TRBD1 | TRBV6-5 | few | CASSLTRDSRLAKNIQYF | TGTGCCAGCAGCTTGACTCGGGACAGCCGACTAGCCAAAAACATTCAGTACTTC
TRBJ2-2 | - | TRBV3-1 | few | CASSRFRATGELFF | TGTGCCAGCAGCCGATTCAGAGCTACCGGGGAGCTGTTTTTT
TRBJ2-7 | TRBD2 | TRBV30 | many | CAFGGLAGVEQYF | TGTGCCTTCGGAGGACTAGCGGGTGTCGAGCAGTACTTC
TRBJ2-3 | - | TRBV15 | - | CATSRDYPSQGIDTQYF | TGTGCCACCAGCAGAGATTACCCGAGCCAAGGGATAGATACGCAGTATTTT
TRBJ2-2 | TRBD1 | TRBV25-1 | few | CASRQDRGTGELFF | TGTGCCAGCCGACAGGACAGGGGGACCGGGGAGCTGTTTTTT
TRBJ2-3 | - | TRBV5-1 | many | CASSLVVADTQYF | TGCGCCAGCAGCTTGGTGGTGGCAGATACGCAGTATTTT
TRBJ2-7 | TRBD2 | TRBV12-3/TRBV12-4 | many | CASRPTSGGAYEQYF | TGTGCCAGCAGACCGACTAGCGGGGGGGCCTACGAGCAGTACTTC
TRBJ2-7 | - | TRBV27 | - | CASSLGPPTEQYF | TGTGCCAGCAGTTTGGGCCCACCTACGGAGCAGTACTTC
TRBJ2-3 | - | TRBV12-3/TRBV12-4 | - | CASSPRGRGTDTQYF | TGTGCCAGCAGTCCTCGGGGGCGCGGCACAGATACGCAGTATTTT
TRBJ2-7 | TRBD2 | TRBV7-8 | once | CASSLGRLAGTYEQYF | TGTGCCAGCAGCTTAGGGAGACTAGCGGGGACCTACGAGCAGTACTTC
TRBJ2-7 | TRBD2 | TRBV4-2 | few | CASSLGRAGAYEQYF | TGTGCCAGCAGCCTAGGCCGGGCGGGAGCCTACGAGCAGTACTTC